Listed below are T cell receptor beta chains from one sample, sequenced in a study of blood T cell repertoires in COVID-19. Profiled with immunoSEQ multiplex PCR; TCRdb holds only in-frame clones, not every one. The sample includes 87,000 or so clones, roughly four fifths seen only once; the top ten take around 2.1%. Sequenced input: peripheral blood. The receptors here all came from a woman between 65 and 79 years old with acute or convalescent COVID-19. CDR3s include the opening cysteine and the closing phenylalanine or tryptophan. A D gene is named only where the DNA matches it firmly. Rows may omit the clone size; those that give it use once, few, many or a size class.

d_gene,v_gene,j_gene,abundance,CDR3nt,CDR3aa
NA,TRBV5-1,TRBJ1-1,NA,TGCGCCAGCAGCTTGGGACATAACACTGAAGCTTTCTTT,CASSLGHNTEAFF
NA,TRBV24-1,TRBJ2-1,NA,TGTGCCACCAGGGGCCAAAACAATGAGCAGTTCTTC,CATRGQNNEQFF
NA,TRBV19,TRBJ1-5,NA,TGTGCCAGTAGTATTAGGCAGGGTCATCAGCCCCAGCATTTT,CASSIRQGHQPQHF
TRBD2,TRBV4-1,TRBJ2-1,NA,TGCGCCAGCAGCCAAGATCCGGGACTAGCGGGCCCATACAATGAGCAGTTCTTC,CASSQDPGLAGPYNEQFF
TRBD2,TRBV3-1/TRBV3-2,TRBJ2-1,NA,TGTGCCAGCAGCCAAGATTTGGCGGGGGGCCCGAATGAGCAGTTCTTC,CASSQDLAGGPNEQFF
NA,TRBV7-8,TRBJ2-7,NA,TGTGCCAGCAGCCCCTCCAGGGTCTCAACCTACGAGCAGTACTTC,CASSPSRVSTYEQYF
NA,TRBV7-2,TRBJ2-5,few,TGTGCCAGCAGCTTATATTGGAGCCAGATGGAGACCCAGTACTTC,CASSLYWSQMETQYF
NA,TRBV11-3,TRBJ2-6,NA,TGTGCCAGCAGCTCCCAGGGGACTGGGGCCAACGTCCTGACTTTC,CASSSQGTGANVLTF
TRBD2,TRBV9,TRBJ2-3,NA,TGTGCCAGCAGTCAGCGGGGGGGCCACACAGATACGCAGTATTTT,CASSQRGGHTDTQYF
NA,TRBV3-1/TRBV3-2,TRBJ2-7,NA,TGTGCCAGCAGCCAAGATCGGGGTTACGAGCAGTACTTC,CASSQDRGYEQYF
TRBD1,TRBV27,TRBJ2-7,few,TGTGCCAGCAGCGTAAACAGGGGGATGCAGTACTTC,CASSVNRGMQYF
NA,TRBV29-1,TRBJ2-1,once,TGCAGCGTTGAATGGCTAGTGGATAATGAGCAGTTCTTC,CSVEWLVDNEQFF
TRBD2,TRBV9,TRBJ2-1,NA,TGTGCCAGCAGCCCCCACCGGACTAGCGGGGGGGGGAATGAGCAGTTCTTC,CASSPHRTSGGGNEQFF
NA,TRBV16,TRBJ1-1,few,TGTGCCAGCAGCCTTGACAGGAGGACTGAAGCTTTCTTT,CASSLDRRTEAFF
NA,TRBV5-1,TRBJ2-1,NA,TGCGCCAGCAGCTTGGAACGGGGGATTCTCAATGAGCAGTTCTTC,CASSLERGILNEQFF
TRBD1,TRBV19,TRBJ2-7,NA,TGTGCCAGTAGAAACGACAGGGGCTACGAGCAGTACTTC,CASRNDRGYEQYF
TRBD1,TRBV7-8,TRBJ1-5,NA,TGTGCCAGCAGCACTCAGACAGGGGGTGGCAATCAGCCCCAGCATTTT,CASSTQTGGGNQPQHF
NA,TRBV2,TRBJ1-1,NA,TGTGCCACCCAGGGGTTCACTGAAGCTTTCTTT,CATQGFTEAFF
NA,TRBV30,TRBJ2-7,few,TGTGCCTGGAGCGGTGGTCCTATCCTTGGGCAGTACTTC,CAWSGGPILGQYF
NA,TRBV15,TRBJ2-7,NA,TGTGCCACCAGCAGGGGGGACTTACAAGGCGACGAGCAGTACTTC,CATSRGDLQGDEQYF
TRBD1,TRBV9,TRBJ1-2,NA,TGTGCCAGCAGCGTAGGACAGGGGTTCAACTATGGCTACACCTTC,CASSVGQGFNYGYTF
TRBD2,TRBV5-1,TRBJ2-1,NA,TGCGCCAGCAGCTCACTAGCGGGGACGTACAATGAGCAGTTCTTC,CASSSLAGTYNEQFF
TRBD2,TRBV28,TRBJ2-3,NA,TGTGCCAGCAATGAGGGAGGGAGCACAGATACGCAGTATTTT,CASNEGGSTDTQYF
NA,TRBV5-6,TRBJ1-4,NA,TGTGCCAGCAGCTTTGGGGCAGGGGATGAAAAACTGTTTTTT,CASSFGAGDEKLFF
NA,TRBV7-2,TRBJ1-4,few,TGTGCCAGCAGCGGGGCGATCCGTAATGAAAAACTGTTTTTT,CASSGAIRNEKLFF
NA,TRBV4-1,TRBJ2-1,NA,TGCGCCAGCAGCCAGCCCCCAAGGGGTGAGCAGTTCTTC,CASSQPPRGEQFF
TRBD1,TRBV19,TRBJ1-1,NA,TGTGCCAGTAGTATTGTGACAGGGGGCTCCCTTGAAGCTTTCTTT,CASSIVTGGSLEAFF
TRBD2,TRBV5-1,TRBJ2-1,few,TGCGCCAGCAGCTTGGCTGTAGGGAGGGTCGAGCAGTTCTTC,CASSLAVGRVEQFF
NA,TRBV29-1,TRBJ2-1,NA,TGCAGCGTTCATCAGGGAAATGAGCAGTTCTTC,CSVHQGNEQFF
NA,TRBV7-9,TRBJ1-5,few,TGTGCCAGCAGCTTAAAGGAGGATCAGCCCCAGCATTTT,CASSLKEDQPQHF
NA,TRBV6-6,TRBJ2-6,NA,TGTGCCAGCAGTTACTTTGGGGGGTCTGGGGCCAACGTCCTGACTTTC,CASSYFGGSGANVLTF
NA,TRBV6-1,TRBJ1-1,NA,TGTGCCAGCAGCAAGTCAGGGGAGAACACTGAAGCTTTCTTT,CASSKSGENTEAFF
TRBD1,TRBV15,TRBJ1-1,NA,TGTGCCACCAGCAGGGGACAGGGAAGGACTGAAGCTTTCTTT,CATSRGQGRTEAFF
TRBD1,TRBV3-1/TRBV3-2,TRBJ1-3,once,TGTGCCAGCAGCAATGACAGGGCTGGAAACACCATATATTTT,CASSNDRAGNTIYF
NA,TRBV2,TRBJ1-5,NA,TGTGCCAGCAGTCCCAGGAGGAGTGACAATCAGCCCCAGCATTTT,CASSPRRSDNQPQHF
NA,TRBV3-1/TRBV3-2,TRBJ1-1,NA,TGTGCCAGCAGCCACACGGGGGTCACCCTTAACACTGAAGCTTTCTTT,CASSHTGVTLNTEAFF
TRBD1,TRBV5-5,TRBJ1-1,NA,TGTGCCAGCAGCTTGGTAGGACAGGGGAACACTGAAGCTTTCTTT,CASSLVGQGNTEAFF
NA,TRBV28,TRBJ1-2,few,TGTGCCAGCAGTCTCCTCCTTCGAGGTGGCTACACCTTC,CASSLLLRGGYTF
NA,TRBV11-3,TRBJ1-2,NA,TGTGCCAGCAGTAACTTTCCGAATGGAGATGGCTACACCTTC,CASSNFPNGDGYTF
TRBD1,TRBV5-5,TRBJ2-3,NA,TGTGCCAGCAGTCCTTGGGGACAGGCTAGCACAGATACGCAGTATTTT,CASSPWGQASTDTQYF
NA,TRBV29-1,TRBJ1-4,NA,TGCAGCGTTGCCGTTAGAGCTAATGAAAAACTGTTTTTT,CSVAVRANEKLFF
NA,TRBV27,TRBJ2-7,NA,TGTGCCAGCAGTTCAGGGGATCACGACGAGCAGTACTTC,CASSSGDHDEQYF
TRBD2,TRBV11-2,TRBJ2-1,NA,TGTGCCAGCAGCTTTAGCGGGGGGGCAAGTTATGAGCAGTTCTTC,CASSFSGGASYEQFF
NA,TRBV19,TRBJ1-2,NA,TGTGCCAGTAGTCAAGACTTCTATGGCTACACCTTC,CASSQDFYGYTF
NA,TRBV25-1,TRBJ1-2,NA,TGTGCCAGCAGTGATCGGGGCTATGGCTACACCTTC,CASSDRGYGYTF